This T cell receptor (beta chain) appears in the sequencing data of a study of cytomegalovirus exposure and HLA in healthy donors. Study information: Early release data held 80 million to 100 million unique TCRs from HLA-typed donors.

The CDR3 runs 17 residues. The V gene lost 2 bases and the J gene lost 0 bases, with 14 bases spanning the gap. Germline V lookup: CDR1 KGHSH, CDR2 LQKENI. Points on this clone: What it binds is not known.

Those who donated were healthy bone marrow donors. The study, taken as a whole, reports: A further, later analysis showed that HLA-associated TCR beta chains (compared with equally common others) were more clonally expanded. Confirmation was obtained in vitro that a few CMV-associated chains are specific for CMV antigens.

Use of 60 Vbeta and 13 Jbeta primers characterized the PCR. The repertoire was sequenced with immunoSEQ multiplex PCR; TCRdb's copy has only in-frame clones and lacks some. The repertoire holds approximately 140,000 clones, with around 76% as singletons. V gene TRBV18 combines with J gene TRBJ1-5; D uncertain. This clonotype was sampled from a woman in her forties or fifties in good health and CMV-seronegative. The sample was PBMCs. The CDR3 sequence is CASSPLGRQISNQPQHF. The CDR3 DNA is TGTGCCAGCTCACCATTGGGCAGGCAGATTAGCAATCAGCCCCAGCATTTT.